This T cell receptor (beta chain) comes out of a study of vaccination and CD4 T cells after COVID-19. Looking at the study overall: Median time from COVID diagnosis to post-COVID sampling was over 85 days (35 to 161).

V gave up 4 bases and J gave up 6 bases, with 13 bases separating them. CDR3 length: 13 residues. Germline V gene lookup returns CDR1 MNHEY and CDR2 SVGAGI. This clonotype was seen a handful of times. Its antigen is unknown. Cultured CD4+ T cell DNA underwent sequencing with the Oncomine TCR Beta short-read assay. MiXCR, run by TCRdb on the PCR reads, gives a single entry per CDR3 protein. The sample consists of around 20,000 distinct CDR3 sequences, 43% of them appearing once. Treatment given: roughly 10-day PBMC culture with coronavirus spike peptide pools or control peptides (ViraFEST assay). Before Alpha, Beta and Delta appeared in the US, convalescents tested positive (March–late 2020). From the roughly 11-day cultures, CD4+ T cells were isolated by negative selection.

Sequenced: CD4+ T cells from blood, cultured in vitro. The J gene is TRBJ2-7, the V gene TRBV6-5, with D unclear. The clonotype was recovered from a human donor who had recovered from COVID-19. The CDR3, as DNA: TGTGCCAGCAGTTCGACTGACAATAGCGAGCAGTACTTC. Protein product: CASSSTDNSEQYF.